These T cell receptor beta chains were read from a single sample in a study of blood T cell repertoires in COVID-19. Method: immunoSEQ multiplex PCR; TCRdb's copy keeps in-frame clones and lacks some. Altogether tens of thousands of clones are present, roughly 85% being singletons, with the ten largest covering 25% to 30%. Sequencing used peripheral blood. The receptor set was obtained from a man aged 50 or older with active or convalescent COVID-19. CDR3s include the opening cysteine and the closing phenylalanine or tryptophan. A D gene is named only where the DNA matches it firmly. For some rows the clone size is stated as once, few or many, or as a class when expanded; others skip it.

J gene: TRBJ2-3; D gene: NA; V gene: TRBV7-7; clone size: NA; CDR3 DNA: TGTGCCAGCGGTGGTCCTATCACAGATACGCAGTATTTT; CDR3 protein: CASGGPITDTQYF
J gene: TRBJ2-7; D gene: NA; V gene: TRBV3-1/TRBV3-2; clone size: NA; CDR3 DNA: TGTGCCAGCAGCCAAGCTCGGGGTAGCTTCTACGAGCAGTACTTC; CDR3 protein: CASSQARGSFYEQYF
J gene: TRBJ1-1; D gene: TRBD1; V gene: TRBV11-2; clone size: NA; CDR3 DNA: TGTGCCAGCGGCACGGACAGGGGGACTGAAGCTTTCTTT; CDR3 protein: CASGTDRGTEAFF
J gene: TRBJ2-5; D gene: TRBD1; V gene: TRBV24-1; clone size: NA; CDR3 DNA: TGTGCCACCAGTGATTTAGGGACAGGGGAGACCCAGTACTTC; CDR3 protein: CATSDLGTGETQYF
J gene: TRBJ2-1; D gene: TRBD2; V gene: TRBV11-2; clone size: once; CDR3 DNA: TGTGCCAGCAGCTCCGCGGGTGAGCGGGGGTTCTTC; CDR3 protein: CASSSAGERGFF
J gene: TRBJ1-2; D gene: TRBD1; V gene: TRBV2; clone size: NA; CDR3 DNA: TGTGCCAGCTCCACAGCCCGGGACAGCTATGGCTACACCTTC; CDR3 protein: CASSTARDSYGYTF
J gene: TRBJ2-5; D gene: TRBD2; V gene: TRBV11-2; clone size: NA; CDR3 DNA: TGTGCCAGCAGCCGGGGGGGAAACCAAGAGACCCAGTACTTC; CDR3 protein: CASSRGGNQETQYF
J gene: TRBJ1-5; D gene: NA; V gene: TRBV19; clone size: NA; CDR3 DNA: TGTGCCAGTAGTATTAGCGGGTCGGGTCAGCCCCAGCATTTT; CDR3 protein: CASSISGSGQPQHF
J gene: TRBJ2-1; D gene: NA; V gene: TRBV12-5; clone size: NA; CDR3 DNA: TGTGCTAGTGGTTTGATTACTAGGTACAATGAGCAGTTCTTC; CDR3 protein: CASGLITRYNEQFF
J gene: TRBJ2-1; D gene: TRBD1; V gene: TRBV24-1; clone size: NA; CDR3 DNA: TGTGCCACCAGTGACCGACAGGGGCGCCTCAATGAGCAGTTCTTC; CDR3 protein: CATSDRQGRLNEQFF
J gene: TRBJ2-1; D gene: NA; V gene: TRBV7-2; clone size: NA; CDR3 DNA: TGTGCCAGCAGCTTAGCTGGAGGGATGGGCAATGAGCAGTTCTTC; CDR3 protein: CASSLAGGMGNEQFF
J gene: TRBJ2-1; D gene: NA; V gene: TRBV10-3; clone size: NA; CDR3 DNA: TGTGCCATCAGTGAGCGCGGGCGCGATGAGCAGTTCTTC; CDR3 protein: CAISERGRDEQFF
J gene: TRBJ2-2; D gene: TRBD2; V gene: TRBV5-6; clone size: NA; CDR3 DNA: TGTGCCAGCAGCACAGCGCCAGCGGGAGGGCACGGGGAGCTGTTTTTT; CDR3 protein: CASSTAPAGGHGELFF
J gene: TRBJ1-2; D gene: NA; V gene: TRBV18; clone size: NA; CDR3 DNA: TGTGCCAGCTCACCAGAACAGGGCCCGATTGACTATGGCTACACCTTC; CDR3 protein: CASSPEQGPIDYGYTF
J gene: TRBJ1-3; D gene: TRBD1; V gene: TRBV5-1; clone size: NA; CDR3 DNA: TGCGCCAGCAGCCACCCGGACAGGGGGAACACCATATATTTT; CDR3 protein: CASSHPDRGNTIYF
J gene: TRBJ2-7; D gene: TRBD2; V gene: TRBV5-1; clone size: NA; CDR3 DNA: TGCGCCAGCAGCCCCCTTAGCGGGGGGGCCTACGAGCAGTACTTC; CDR3 protein: CASSPLSGGAYEQYF
J gene: TRBJ1-6; D gene: TRBD1; V gene: TRBV5-1; clone size: NA; CDR3 DNA: TGCGCCAGCAGCTCGGTGAGGACAGGGGAGAATTCACCCCTCCACTTT; CDR3 protein: CASSSVRTGENSPLHF
J gene: TRBJ2-3; D gene: NA; V gene: TRBV5-1; clone size: NA; CDR3 DNA: TGCGCCAGCAGGGAGGGGATCCTAAGCACAGATACGCAGTATTTT; CDR3 protein: CASREGILSTDTQYF
J gene: TRBJ2-1; D gene: TRBD1; V gene: TRBV5-4; clone size: NA; CDR3 DNA: TGTGCCAGCAGCCAAGACAGGGTCTACAATGAGCAGTTCTTC; CDR3 protein: CASSQDRVYNEQFF
J gene: TRBJ2-3; D gene: TRBD1; V gene: TRBV28; clone size: few; CDR3 DNA: TGTGCCAGCAGCCCAGGGGGAGAAGGTACAGATACGCAGTATTTT; CDR3 protein: CASSPGGEGTDTQYF
J gene: TRBJ1-5; D gene: NA; V gene: TRBV10-3; clone size: NA; CDR3 DNA: TGTGCCACCGCGACCACAGGGTTTGACCGCCAGATTCAGCCCCAGCATTTT; CDR3 protein: CATATTGFDRQIQPQHF
J gene: TRBJ2-7; D gene: TRBD1; V gene: TRBV19; clone size: NA; CDR3 DNA: TGTGCCAGTAGAACCAGGGGGCGCGGTGGCGAGCAGTACTTC; CDR3 protein: CASRTRGRGGEQYF
J gene: TRBJ1-6; D gene: TRBD1; V gene: TRBV18; clone size: NA; CDR3 DNA: TGTGCCAGCTCTCTCGACAGGGCTAATTCACCCCTCCACTTT; CDR3 protein: CASSLDRANSPLHF
J gene: TRBJ2-4; D gene: TRBD2; V gene: TRBV4-2; clone size: NA; CDR3 DNA: TGTGCCAGCAGCCAAGACAGCGGGGGGGCACCTTGGGAAGGATGGTCCAAAAACATTCAGTACTTC; CDR3 protein: CASSQDSGGAPWEGWSKNIQYF
J gene: TRBJ2-1; D gene: TRBD2; V gene: TRBV2; clone size: NA; CDR3 DNA: TGTGCCAGCCGGAGACTAGCGGGGGGCAACAATGAGCAGTTCTTC; CDR3 protein: CASRRLAGGNNEQFF
J gene: TRBJ1-2; D gene: NA; V gene: TRBV5-1; clone size: NA; CDR3 DNA: TGCGCCAGCAGCCCACTTTTTGGGGTGGGGGCGACGAACTATGGCTACACCTTC; CDR3 protein: CASSPLFGVGATNYGYTF
J gene: TRBJ1-2; D gene: TRBD1; V gene: TRBV30; clone size: NA; CDR3 DNA: TGTGCCTGGAGAGAGGACAGGGGGGGCTATGGCTACACCTTC; CDR3 protein: CAWREDRGGYGYTF
J gene: TRBJ1-3; D gene: TRBD1; V gene: TRBV14; clone size: NA; CDR3 DNA: TGTGCCAGCAGCCAAAGGACAGGGGGCATGACTGGAAACACCATATATTTT; CDR3 protein: CASSQRTGGMTGNTIYF
J gene: TRBJ1-2; D gene: NA; V gene: TRBV3-1/TRBV3-2; clone size: NA; CDR3 DNA: TGTGCCAGCAGCCAAGATCAGGGCGGCTATGGCTACACCTTC; CDR3 protein: CASSQDQGGYGYTF
J gene: TRBJ1-4; D gene: TRBD1; V gene: TRBV5-1; clone size: NA; CDR3 DNA: TGCGCCAGCAGCTTACAGGGGAGTGAAAAACTGTTTTTT; CDR3 protein: CASSLQGSEKLFF
J gene: TRBJ2-2; D gene: TRBD1; V gene: TRBV19; clone size: few; CDR3 DNA: TGTGCCAGTAGGCCCGGGACAGGGATCGTCGGGGAGCTGTTTTTT; CDR3 protein: CASRPGTGIVGELFF
J gene: TRBJ2-3; D gene: TRBD1; V gene: TRBV4-3; clone size: NA; CDR3 DNA: TGCGCCAGCAGCCAAGACCCTTTAAGGGGGCCGGGAGATACGCAGTATTTT; CDR3 protein: CASSQDPLRGPGDTQYF
J gene: TRBJ2-7; D gene: NA; V gene: TRBV4-1; clone size: NA; CDR3 DNA: TGCGCCAGCGGGACTGTATACGAGCAGTACTTC; CDR3 protein: CASGTVYEQYF
J gene: TRBJ2-7; D gene: TRBD2; V gene: TRBV3-1/TRBV3-2; clone size: NA; CDR3 DNA: TGTGCCAGCAGCCAAGGAGGAAGCGGGGGTGTTCTTAGCTCCTACGAGCAGTACTTC; CDR3 protein: CASSQGGSGGVLSSYEQYF
J gene: TRBJ1-4; D gene: TRBD1; V gene: TRBV6-5; clone size: NA; CDR3 DNA: TGTGCCAGCAGTTACGAGGGGGCGGGTGAAAAACTGTTTTTT; CDR3 protein: CASSYEGAGEKLFF
J gene: TRBJ2-7; D gene: TRBD2; V gene: TRBV30; clone size: once; CDR3 DNA: TGTGCCTGGAGTGCGTCCGGGACTAGCTTTATTTACGAGCAGTACTTC; CDR3 protein: CAWSASGTSFIYEQYF
J gene: TRBJ1-2; D gene: NA; V gene: TRBV10-3; clone size: NA; CDR3 DNA: TGTGCCATCAGTGACACTCAGGGATATGGCTACACCTTC; CDR3 protein: CAISDTQGYGYTF
J gene: TRBJ1-3; D gene: NA; V gene: TRBV19; clone size: NA; CDR3 DNA: TGTGCCAGTATTCAGGGCCACTCTGGAAACACCATATATTTT; CDR3 protein: CASIQGHSGNTIYF
J gene: TRBJ2-2; D gene: TRBD1; V gene: TRBV28; clone size: NA; CDR3 DNA: TGTGCCAGCAGTTTGGGGGACAGGGGCGCCGGGGAGCTGTTTTTT; CDR3 protein: CASSLGDRGAGELFF
J gene: TRBJ1-1; D gene: NA; V gene: TRBV20-1; clone size: NA; CDR3 DNA: TGCAGTGCTAGTACAGGGTGGACTGAAGCTTTCTTT; CDR3 protein: CSASTGWTEAFF
J gene: TRBJ2-1; D gene: TRBD1; V gene: TRBV11-2; clone size: once; CDR3 DNA: TGTGCCAGCAACCCTAGAACAGGGGGGTACAATGAGCAGTTCTTC; CDR3 protein: CASNPRTGGYNEQFF
J gene: TRBJ2-1; D gene: TRBD2; V gene: TRBV6-1; clone size: few; CDR3 DNA: TGTGCCAGCAGTGGGTGGCCTAGCGGGAGGATCAATGAGCAGTTCTTC; CDR3 protein: CASSGWPSGRINEQFF
J gene: TRBJ1-1; D gene: NA; V gene: TRBV19; clone size: NA; CDR3 DNA: TGTGCCAGTGCTCACGGTGGGGCGGCGAACACTGAAGCTTTCTTT; CDR3 protein: CASAHGGAANTEAFF
J gene: TRBJ1-5; D gene: NA; V gene: TRBV4-2; clone size: NA; CDR3 DNA: TGTGCCAGCAGCCAAGATACAGGCGGAGGCAATCAGCCCCAGCATTTT; CDR3 protein: CASSQDTGGGNQPQHF
J gene: TRBJ2-7; D gene: TRBD1; V gene: TRBV20-1; clone size: NA; CDR3 DNA: TGCAGTGCTAGTATGAACAGGGGGCTTCAACTCTACGAGCAGTACTTC; CDR3 protein: CSASMNRGLQLYEQYF
J gene: TRBJ1-5; D gene: NA; V gene: TRBV6-2/TRBV6-3; clone size: NA; CDR3 DNA: TGTGCCAGCAGTTACTTAAATCAGCCCCAGCATTTT; CDR3 protein: CASSYLNQPQHF
J gene: TRBJ2-5; D gene: NA; V gene: TRBV12-5; clone size: NA; CDR3 DNA: TGTGCTAGTGGTCCGGTTTCAGAGACCCAGTACTTC; CDR3 protein: CASGPVSETQYF
J gene: TRBJ2-6; D gene: TRBD1; V gene: TRBV5-1; clone size: NA; CDR3 DNA: TGCGCCAGCACCCAAGGGACAGGGTCTGGGGCCAACGTCCTGACTTTC; CDR3 protein: CASTQGTGSGANVLTF